This T cell receptor (beta chain) derives from a study of siplizumab effects on memory and regulatory T cells. The data were produced by immunoSEQ multiplex PCR, yet TCRdb's version contains in-frame clones alone and is incomplete. The table includes around 82,000 clones, 93% detected once. The CDR3 consists of 14 residues. J gave up 7 bases and V 4 bases, and 7 bases lay outside the gene matches. Germline-derived CDR1 and CDR2 are LGHNA and YSLEER. The genes are TRBV4-3 and TRBJ1-1; 9 bases are shared with TRBD1. The receptor was isolated from a human donor in good health. The sample comprised CD8+ T cells sorted from blood. The CDR3 bases are TGCGCCAGCAGCCTATTACAGGGGGCGATTGAAGCTTTCTTT. Protein product: CASSLLQGAIEAFF.